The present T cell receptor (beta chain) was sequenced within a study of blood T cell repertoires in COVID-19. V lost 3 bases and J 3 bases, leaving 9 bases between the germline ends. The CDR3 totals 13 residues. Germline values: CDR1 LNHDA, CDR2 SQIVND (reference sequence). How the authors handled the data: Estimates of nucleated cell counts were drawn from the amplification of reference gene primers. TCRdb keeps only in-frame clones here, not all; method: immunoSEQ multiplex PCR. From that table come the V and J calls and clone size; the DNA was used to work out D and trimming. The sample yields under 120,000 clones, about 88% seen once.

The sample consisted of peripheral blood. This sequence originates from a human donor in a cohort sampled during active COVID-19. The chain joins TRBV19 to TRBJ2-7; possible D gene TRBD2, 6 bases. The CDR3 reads CASSIPGLYEQYF. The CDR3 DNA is TGTGCCAGTAGTATCCCGGGACTCTACGAGCAGTACTTC.